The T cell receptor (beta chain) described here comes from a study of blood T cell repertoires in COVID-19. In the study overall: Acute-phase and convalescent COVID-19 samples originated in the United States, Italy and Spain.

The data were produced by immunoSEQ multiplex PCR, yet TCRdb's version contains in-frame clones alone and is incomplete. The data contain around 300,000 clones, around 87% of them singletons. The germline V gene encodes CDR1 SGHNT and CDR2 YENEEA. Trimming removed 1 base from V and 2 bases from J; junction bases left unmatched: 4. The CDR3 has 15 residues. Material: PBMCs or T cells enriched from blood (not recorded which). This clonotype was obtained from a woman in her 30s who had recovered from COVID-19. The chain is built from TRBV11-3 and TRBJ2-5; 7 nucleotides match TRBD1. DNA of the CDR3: TGTGCCAGCAGCTTAGGGGGACAGATACAAGAGACCCAGTACTTC. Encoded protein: CASSLGGQIQETQYF.